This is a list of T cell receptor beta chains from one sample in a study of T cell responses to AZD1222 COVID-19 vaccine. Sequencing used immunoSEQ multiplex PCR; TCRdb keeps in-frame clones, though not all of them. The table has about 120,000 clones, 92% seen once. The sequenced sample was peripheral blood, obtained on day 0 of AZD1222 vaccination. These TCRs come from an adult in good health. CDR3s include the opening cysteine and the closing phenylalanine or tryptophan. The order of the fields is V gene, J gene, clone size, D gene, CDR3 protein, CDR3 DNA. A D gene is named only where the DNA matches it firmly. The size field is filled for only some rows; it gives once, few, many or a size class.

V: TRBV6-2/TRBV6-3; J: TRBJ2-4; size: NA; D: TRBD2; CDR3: CASSTGTSGKKAKNIQYF; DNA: TGTGCCAGCAGCACCGGGACTAGCGGGAAGAAGGCCAAAAACATTCAGTACTTC
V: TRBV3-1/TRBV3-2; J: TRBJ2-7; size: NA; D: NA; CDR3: CASSQGVNYEQYF; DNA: TGTGCCAGCAGCCAAGGGGTAAACTACGAGCAGTACTTC
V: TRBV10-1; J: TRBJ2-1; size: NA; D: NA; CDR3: CASSAYRNEQFF; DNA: TGCGCCAGCAGTGCCTACCGGAATGAGCAGTTCTTC
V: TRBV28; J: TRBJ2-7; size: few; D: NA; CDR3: CASISPGVGRYEQYF; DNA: TGTGCCAGCATTTCCCCAGGCGTCGGAAGATACGAGCAGTACTTC
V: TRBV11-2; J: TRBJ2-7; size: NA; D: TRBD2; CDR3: CASSLGGWARGGPEQYF; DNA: TGTGCCAGCAGCTTAGGAGGTTGGGCCCGGGGGGGGCCCGAGCAGTACTTC
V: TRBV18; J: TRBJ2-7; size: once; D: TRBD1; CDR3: CASSPSTGEQYF; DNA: TGTGCCAGCTCACCATCGACAGGGGAGCAGTACTTC
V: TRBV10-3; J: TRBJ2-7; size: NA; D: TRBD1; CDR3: CAISVQGQATYEQYF; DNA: TGTGCCATCAGTGTGCAAGGACAGGCAACCTACGAGCAGTACTTC
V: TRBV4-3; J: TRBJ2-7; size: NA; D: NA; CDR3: CASSQVSSGGREQYF; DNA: TGCGCCAGCAGCCAAGTCAGCTCAGGAGGGCGAGAGCAGTACTTC
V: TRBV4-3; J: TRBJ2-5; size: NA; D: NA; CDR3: CASSQDSLSTWETQYF; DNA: TGCGCCAGCAGCCAAGATAGTCTTTCCACGTGGGAGACCCAGTACTTC
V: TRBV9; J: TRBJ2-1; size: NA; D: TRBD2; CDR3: CASSMTSGISYNEQFF; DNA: TGTGCCAGCAGCATGACTAGCGGAATTTCCTACAATGAGCAGTTCTTC
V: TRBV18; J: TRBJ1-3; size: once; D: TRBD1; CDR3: CASSLTGDDLSGNTIYF; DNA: TGTGCCAGCTCACTGACAGGGGACGACCTCTCTGGAAACACCATATATTTT
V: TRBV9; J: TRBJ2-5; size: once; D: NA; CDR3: CASSVAGALEETQYF; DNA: TGTGCCAGCAGCGTAGCAGGGGCGCTTGAAGAGACCCAGTACTTC
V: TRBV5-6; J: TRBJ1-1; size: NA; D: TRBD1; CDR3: CASSPPRTGVTEAFF; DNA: TGTGCCAGCAGCCCGCCTCGGACAGGGGTTACTGAAGCTTTCTTT
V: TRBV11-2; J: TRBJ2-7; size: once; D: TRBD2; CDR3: CASSPQRGQYF; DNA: TGTGCCAGCAGCCCCCAGCGGGGGCAGTACTTC
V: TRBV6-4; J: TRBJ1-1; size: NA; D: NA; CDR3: CASSKDGVTEAFF; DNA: TGTGCCAGCAGTAAGGACGGAGTCACTGAAGCTTTCTTT
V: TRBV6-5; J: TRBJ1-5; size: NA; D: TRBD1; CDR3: CASRGQGTHNQPQHF; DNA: TGTGCCAGCAGAGGACAGGGGACCCACAATCAGCCCCAGCATTTT
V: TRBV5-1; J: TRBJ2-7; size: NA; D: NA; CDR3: CASSWASGEVGYEQYF; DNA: TGCGCCAGCAGCTGGGCCTCGGGGGAGGTGGGGTACGAGCAGTACTTC
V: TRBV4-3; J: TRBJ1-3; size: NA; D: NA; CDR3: CASSQGGTGNTIYF; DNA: TGCGCCAGCAGCCAAGGGGGTACTGGAAACACCATATATTTT
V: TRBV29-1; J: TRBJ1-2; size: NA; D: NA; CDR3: CSVEDPQKFGYTF; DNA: TGCAGCGTTGAAGATCCTCAGAAGTTTGGCTACACCTTC
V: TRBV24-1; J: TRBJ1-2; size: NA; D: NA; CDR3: CATSDFLGNGYTF; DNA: TGTGCCACCAGTGATTTCCTAGGGAATGGCTACACCTTC
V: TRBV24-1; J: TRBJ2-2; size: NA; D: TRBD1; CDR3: CATSDPLRTGKGELFF; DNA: TGTGCCACCAGTGACCCGCTGCGGACAGGGAAGGGGGAGCTGTTTTTT
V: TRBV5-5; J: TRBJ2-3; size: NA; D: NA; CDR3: CASSLTGWVTDTQYF; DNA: TGTGCCAGCAGCTTGACAGGGTGGGTCACAGATACGCAGTATTTT
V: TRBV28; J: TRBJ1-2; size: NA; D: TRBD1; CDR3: CASRTGSYGYTF; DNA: TGTGCCAGCAGGACAGGGTCCTATGGCTACACCTTC
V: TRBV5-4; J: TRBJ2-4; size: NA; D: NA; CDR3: CASSLDRVKNIQYF; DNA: TGTGCCAGCAGCTTGGACAGGGTAAAAAACATTCAGTACTTC
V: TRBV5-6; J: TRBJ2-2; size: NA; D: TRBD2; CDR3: CASSYPAGDKNTGELFF; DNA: TGTGCCAGCAGCTACCCAGCGGGAGACAAAAACACCGGGGAGCTGTTTTTT
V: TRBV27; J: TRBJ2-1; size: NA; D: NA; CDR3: CASSLFGVSEQFF; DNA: TGTGCCAGCAGTTTATTTGGGGTTAGCGAGCAGTTCTTC
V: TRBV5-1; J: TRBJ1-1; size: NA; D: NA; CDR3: CATRAQGPVTEAFF; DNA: TGCGCCACCCGTGCACAGGGTCCTGTGACTGAAGCTTTCTTT
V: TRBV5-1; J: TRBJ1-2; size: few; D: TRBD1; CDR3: CASSLGQGGGYTF; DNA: TGCGCCAGCAGCTTGGGACAGGGCGGCGGCTACACCTTC
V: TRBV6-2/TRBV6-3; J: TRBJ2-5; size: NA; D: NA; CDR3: CASSPFLEGQQETQYF; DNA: TGTGCCAGCAGCCCTTTTTTAGAGGGCCAGCAAGAGACCCAGTACTTC
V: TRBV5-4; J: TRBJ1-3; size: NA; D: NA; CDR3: CASSLQGGNTIYF; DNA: TGTGCCAGCAGCTTACAGGGTGGAAACACCATATATTTT
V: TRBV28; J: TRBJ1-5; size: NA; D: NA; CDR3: CASSFGVQQPQHF; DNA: TGTGCCAGCAGTTTTGGGGTGCAGCAGCCCCAGCATTTT
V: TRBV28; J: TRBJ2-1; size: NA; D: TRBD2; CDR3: CASSRLHLAGVHSYNEQFF; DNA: TGTGCCAGCAGTCGACTACACCTAGCGGGAGTGCACTCCTACAATGAGCAGTTCTTC
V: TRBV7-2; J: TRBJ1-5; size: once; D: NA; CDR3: CASSAQGNSNQPQHF; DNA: TGTGCCAGCAGCGCCCAGGGAAATAGCAATCAGCCCCAGCATTTT
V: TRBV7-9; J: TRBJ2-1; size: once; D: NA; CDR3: CASRNNEQFF; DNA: TGTGCCAGCAGAAACAATGAGCAGTTCTTC
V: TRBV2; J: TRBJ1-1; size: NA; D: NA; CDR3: CASSGSVPGEREAFF; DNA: TGTGCCAGCAGTGGGTCAGTCCCAGGGGAGCGGGAAGCTTTCTTT
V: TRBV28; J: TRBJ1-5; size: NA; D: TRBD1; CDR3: CASSLSGTGPNQPQHF; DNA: TGTGCCAGCAGTCTCTCCGGGACAGGACCCAATCAGCCCCAGCATTTT
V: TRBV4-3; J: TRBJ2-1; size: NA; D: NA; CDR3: CASSQGGGRDEQFF; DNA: TGCGCCAGCAGCCAAGGGGGGGGCAGGGATGAGCAGTTCTTC